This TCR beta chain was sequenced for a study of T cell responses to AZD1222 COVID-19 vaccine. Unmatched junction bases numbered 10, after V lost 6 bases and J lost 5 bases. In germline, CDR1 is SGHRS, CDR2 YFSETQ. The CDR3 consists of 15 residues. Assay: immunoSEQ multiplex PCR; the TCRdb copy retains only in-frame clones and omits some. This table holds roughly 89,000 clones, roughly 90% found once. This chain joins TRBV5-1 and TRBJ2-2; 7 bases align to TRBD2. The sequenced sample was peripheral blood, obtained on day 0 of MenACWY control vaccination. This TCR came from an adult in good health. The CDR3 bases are TGCGCCAGCACCCTGTCCCTAGCGGCAACCGGGGAGCTGTTTTTT. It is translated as CASTLSLAATGELFF.